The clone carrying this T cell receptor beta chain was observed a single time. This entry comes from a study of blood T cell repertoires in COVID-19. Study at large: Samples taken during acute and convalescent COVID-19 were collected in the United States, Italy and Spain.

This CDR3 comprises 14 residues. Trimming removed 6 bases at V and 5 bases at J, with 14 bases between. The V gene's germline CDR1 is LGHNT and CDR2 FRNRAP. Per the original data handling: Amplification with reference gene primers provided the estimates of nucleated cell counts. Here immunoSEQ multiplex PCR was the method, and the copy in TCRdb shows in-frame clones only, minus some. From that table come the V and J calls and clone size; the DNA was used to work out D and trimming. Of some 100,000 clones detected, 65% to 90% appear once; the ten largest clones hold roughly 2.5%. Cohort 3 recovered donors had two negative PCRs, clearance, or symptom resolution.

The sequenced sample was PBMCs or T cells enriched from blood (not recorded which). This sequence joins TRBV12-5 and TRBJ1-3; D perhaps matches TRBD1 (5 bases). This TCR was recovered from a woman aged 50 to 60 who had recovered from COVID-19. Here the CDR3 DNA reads TGTGCTAGTGGACCCAAGGGGCGCCGAAACACCATATATTTT. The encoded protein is CASGPKGRRNTIYF.